The source of this TCR beta chain is a study of OX40 agonist ivuxolimab in advanced cancers. Notes on the study in general: Dosing at 0.1 to 3.0 mg/kg was accompanied by clonal expansion of CD4+ and CD8+ blood T cells by week 6.

Germline V gene lookup returns CDR1 SGHTA and CDR2 FQGNSA. This CDR3 has 15 residues. V lost 5 bases and J 4 bases, leaving 18 bases between the germline ends. Libraries were prepared by immunoSEQ multiplex PCR; TCRdb keeps only in-frame clonotypes and omits some of them. The table has some 70,000 clones, around 93% seen once. As for this clone: Its antigen is not known.

This clonotype was obtained from an adult with an advanced solid tumor such as melanoma, head and neck, liver or kidney cancer. Sequencing was performed on CD4+ or CD8+ T cells sorted from blood, taken in a trial of the OX40 agonist ivuxolimab. This chain links TRBV7-2 with TRBJ2-7, with a weak D call TRBD2 (5 bases). CDR3 bases: TGTGCCAGCAGCCCCAGGAGCCCGGGGTGGTACGAGCAGTACTTC. This codes for CASSPRSPGWYEQYF. The variable domain in full, with the rest retrieved from reference TRBV7-2 and TRBJ2-7, is GAGVSQSPSNKVTEKGKDVELRCDPISGHTALYWYRQSLGQGLEFLIYFQGNSAPDKSGLPSDRFSAERTGGSVSTLTIQRTQQEDSAVYLCASSPRSPGWYEQYFGPGTRLTVT.